A selection of T cell receptor beta chains follows, all from one sample in a study of T cell responses to AZD1222 COVID-19 vaccine. The table came from immunoSEQ multiplex PCR; TCRdb's copy has only in-frame clones and leaves some out. The sample lists tens of thousands of clones, approximately 90% seen once, with 20% to 25% in the top ten. The input for sequencing was peripheral blood, taken on day 0 of AZD1222 vaccination. The origin of the receptors is an adult in good health. Both conserved end residues are part of each CDR3. Each record gives: V gene, D gene, clone size, J gene, CDR3 protein, CDR3 DNA. D genes are given only for firm matches. Rows give clone size only sometimes, using once, few, many, or a class for an expanded clone.

V gene: TRBV19; D gene: TRBD1; clone size: -; J gene: TRBJ1-5; CDR3 protein: CASSSVGQGAPNQPQHF; CDR3 DNA: TGTGCCAGTAGTTCAGTGGGACAGGGGGCCCCTAATCAGCCCCAGCATTTT
V gene: TRBV28; D gene: -; clone size: once; J gene: TRBJ1-1; CDR3 protein: CASSLGGSSTEAFF; CDR3 DNA: TGTGCCAGCAGTTTAGGGGGTTCGAGCACTGAAGCTTTCTTT
V gene: TRBV2; D gene: -; clone size: -; J gene: TRBJ2-7; CDR3 protein: CATSPRDRSYEQYF; CDR3 DNA: TGTGCCACCAGTCCGAGGGACCGCTCCTACGAGCAGTACTTC
V gene: TRBV9; D gene: -; clone size: once; J gene: TRBJ1-2; CDR3 protein: CASSVDPVRGGDGYTF; CDR3 DNA: TGTGCCAGCAGCGTAGATCCCGTCAGGGGCGGGGATGGCTACACCTTC
V gene: TRBV6-5; D gene: TRBD1; clone size: -; J gene: TRBJ2-3; CDR3 protein: CASRSGQGVTDTQYF; CDR3 DNA: TGTGCCAGCAGGTCCGGGCAGGGGGTCACAGATACGCAGTATTTT
V gene: TRBV2; D gene: TRBD2; clone size: -; J gene: TRBJ2-1; CDR3 protein: CASRLRGAYNEQFF; CDR3 DNA: TGTGCCAGCAGGTTGCGGGGGGCCTACAATGAGCAGTTCTTC
V gene: TRBV5-4; D gene: TRBD1; clone size: -; J gene: TRBJ2-7; CDR3 protein: CASSPGQGSAGYEQYF; CDR3 DNA: TGTGCCAGCAGCCCGGGACAGGGCTCCGCGGGATACGAGCAGTACTTC
V gene: TRBV9; D gene: -; clone size: -; J gene: TRBJ1-5; CDR3 protein: CASNAIGGVGQPQHF; CDR3 DNA: TGTGCCAGCAACGCTATAGGGGGAGTAGGTCAGCCCCAGCATTTT
V gene: TRBV19; D gene: TRBD1; clone size: -; J gene: TRBJ1-6; CDR3 protein: CASRTPGQGNSPLHF; CDR3 DNA: TGTGCCAGTAGGACACCGGGACAGGGTAATTCACCCCTCCACTTT
V gene: TRBV7-2; D gene: -; clone size: -; J gene: TRBJ1-3; CDR3 protein: CASSLGGASSGNTIYF; CDR3 DNA: TGTGCCAGCAGCTTAGGAGGAGCAAGCTCTGGAAACACCATATATTTT
V gene: TRBV18; D gene: -; clone size: -; J gene: TRBJ2-5; CDR3 protein: CASSPQGNRETQYF; CDR3 DNA: TGTGCCAGCTCACCGCAGGGGAATCGGGAGACCCAGTACTTC
V gene: TRBV21-1; D gene: -; clone size: -; J gene: TRBJ2-2; CDR3 protein: CASSNPPGHKTGELFF; CDR3 DNA: TGTGCCAGCAGCAACCCCCCGGGACACAAGACCGGGGAGCTGTTTTTT
V gene: TRBV6-2/TRBV6-3; D gene: -; clone size: -; J gene: TRBJ2-1; CDR3 protein: CASSYVEGGSEFF; CDR3 DNA: TGTGCCAGCAGTTACGTTGAGGGGGGATCGGAGTTCTTC
V gene: TRBV6-4; D gene: -; clone size: -; J gene: TRBJ1-1; CDR3 protein: CASSDSKNTEAFF; CDR3 DNA: TGTGCCAGCAGTGACTCAAAGAACACTGAAGCTTTCTTT
V gene: TRBV29-1; D gene: -; clone size: -; J gene: TRBJ2-5; CDR3 protein: CSVQWRAGQETQYF; CDR3 DNA: TGCAGCGTCCAATGGCGGGCAGGACAAGAGACCCAGTACTTC
V gene: TRBV19; D gene: TRBD1; clone size: -; J gene: TRBJ1-2; CDR3 protein: CASSTGQYYGYTF; CDR3 DNA: TGTGCCAGTAGCACGGGACAGTACTATGGCTACACCTTC
V gene: TRBV29-1; D gene: -; clone size: -; J gene: TRBJ2-1; CDR3 protein: CSTIRQDSYNEQFF; CDR3 DNA: TGCAGCACCATAAGACAGGACTCCTACAATGAGCAGTTCTTC
V gene: TRBV6-2/TRBV6-3; D gene: -; clone size: once; J gene: TRBJ1-6; CDR3 protein: CASSTGRYSPLHF; CDR3 DNA: TGTGCCAGCAGCACAGGGCGCTATTCTCCCCTCCACTTT
V gene: TRBV19; D gene: -; clone size: -; J gene: TRBJ1-2; CDR3 protein: CATHPGPPNYGYTF; CDR3 DNA: TGTGCCACCCACCCCGGACCTCCCAACTATGGCTACACCTTC
V gene: TRBV7-9; D gene: -; clone size: -; J gene: TRBJ2-7; CDR3 protein: CASSLEGGYEQYF; CDR3 DNA: TGTGCCAGCAGCTTAGAGGGAGGCTACGAGCAGTACTTC
V gene: TRBV5-4; D gene: TRBD1; clone size: few; J gene: TRBJ2-5; CDR3 protein: CASSLVSRGKETQYF; CDR3 DNA: TGTGCCAGCAGCTTGGTCTCCAGGGGGAAAGAGACCCAGTACTTC
V gene: TRBV6-2/TRBV6-3; D gene: -; clone size: -; J gene: TRBJ1-2; CDR3 protein: CASSRPGLVDGYTF; CDR3 DNA: TGTGCCAGCAGCCGCCCAGGGTTAGTGGATGGCTACACCTTC
V gene: TRBV7-9; D gene: TRBD2; clone size: -; J gene: TRBJ2-3; CDR3 protein: CASSLGGGLDTQYF; CDR3 DNA: TGTGCCAGCAGCTTAGGGGGAGGGTTAGATACGCAGTATTTT
V gene: TRBV19; D gene: -; clone size: -; J gene: TRBJ1-6; CDR3 protein: CASSIRGAGSPLHF; CDR3 DNA: TGTGCCAGTAGTATCCGGGGGGCTGGTTCACCCCTCCACTTT
V gene: TRBV6-6; D gene: -; clone size: -; J gene: TRBJ2-7; CDR3 protein: CASSYRDEQYF; CDR3 DNA: TGTGCCAGCAGTTACAGGGACGAGCAGTACTTC
V gene: TRBV5-1; D gene: TRBD1; clone size: -; J gene: TRBJ2-7; CDR3 protein: CASSATGQGYYEQYF; CDR3 DNA: TGCGCCAGCAGCGCGACGGGACAGGGGTACTACGAGCAGTACTTC
V gene: TRBV18; D gene: -; clone size: -; J gene: TRBJ1-2; CDR3 protein: CASSPSGGYGYTF; CDR3 DNA: TGTGCCAGCTCACCATCGGGGGGTTATGGCTACACCTTC
V gene: TRBV24-1; D gene: TRBD1; clone size: -; J gene: TRBJ1-2; CDR3 protein: CATSEPAGGKGYGYTF; CDR3 DNA: TGTGCCACCAGTGAACCCGCAGGGGGAAAAGGGTATGGCTACACCTTC
V gene: TRBV27; D gene: -; clone size: -; J gene: TRBJ1-4; CDR3 protein: CASSSSANLNEKLFF; CDR3 DNA: TGTGCCAGCAGTTCATCAGCAAACTTAAATGAAAAACTGTTTTTT
V gene: TRBV5-6; D gene: -; clone size: few; J gene: TRBJ1-5; CDR3 protein: CASSLASGARSNQPQHF; CDR3 DNA: TGTGCCAGCAGCTTGGCCTCGGGGGCGCGTAGCAATCAGCCCCAGCATTTT
V gene: TRBV5-3; D gene: -; clone size: -; J gene: TRBJ2-1; CDR3 protein: CARSLALGRNNEQFF; CDR3 DNA: TGTGCCAGAAGCTTGGCTCTGGGGCGGAACAATGAGCAGTTCTTC
V gene: TRBV18; D gene: -; clone size: -; J gene: TRBJ1-3; CDR3 protein: CASSLTAGNTIYF; CDR3 DNA: TGTGCCAGCTCACTAACCGCGGGAAACACCATATATTTT
V gene: TRBV27; D gene: TRBD1; clone size: -; J gene: TRBJ1-1; CDR3 protein: CASSLLAGGYTEAFF; CDR3 DNA: TGTGCCAGCAGTTTATTAGCAGGGGGCTACACTGAAGCTTTCTTT
V gene: TRBV9; D gene: TRBD1; clone size: -; J gene: TRBJ1-5; CDR3 protein: CASSPEDRENQPQHF; CDR3 DNA: TGTGCCAGCAGCCCCGAGGACAGGGAAAATCAGCCCCAGCATTTT
V gene: TRBV5-1; D gene: -; clone size: -; J gene: TRBJ2-5; CDR3 protein: CASSLYSGVQETQYF; CDR3 DNA: TGCGCCAGCAGCTTGTATTCGGGGGTCCAAGAGACCCAGTACTTC